This entry concerns a single T cell receptor beta chain. Original data processing: Researchers report that nucleated cell counts were estimated from reference gene primer amplification. TCRdb's copy holds only in-frame clones and misses some; the assay was immunoSEQ multiplex PCR. V and J calls and clone size come straight from that table; D and trimming were deduced from the DNA. The sample lists fewer than 250,000 clones, around nine tenths occurring once. These data belong to a study of blood T cell repertoires in COVID-19. Study overall: The study drew acute and convalescent COVID-19 samples from the United States, Italy and Spain. In each case, the material was cDNA or gDNA derived from T cells, B-cell-depleted T cells, or PBMCs.

Germline CDR1 and CDR2: MDHEN and SYDVKM. The length of the CDR3 is 14 residues. V gave up 6 bases and J gave up 8 bases, with 19 bases separating them. The sequenced material came from peripheral blood. The TCR originated in a woman aged 55-70 years who had recovered from COVID-19. This chain connects TRBV28 to TRBJ1-2, with D tentatively TRBD1 (5 bases). The CDR3, as DNA: TGTGCCAGCAGATTTACAGGACCGACTTTAGGCTACACCTTC. This gives the protein CASRFTGPTLGYTF.